A selection of T cell receptor beta chains follows, all from one sample in a study of identical twins. One entry per CDR3 protein results from TCRdb running MiXCR on the 5' RACE reads. Counted here are 1.5 million to 2 million distinct CDR3 sequences, around a third occurring once; the ten biggest clones make up 0.25% to 0.3%. Sequenced material: cord blood. The receptor source for this set is a newborn girl in good health. Both conserved end residues are part of each CDR3. D genes are given only for firm matches. A row's size may be missing; if present it is once, few, many or a size class.

V gene: TRBV7-9; J gene: TRBJ2-1; D gene: NA; clone size: NA; CDR3 DNA: TGTGCCAGCAGACCGGGGCCGTACAATGAGCAGTTCTTC; CDR3 protein: CASRPGPYNEQFF
V gene: TRBV5-6; J gene: TRBJ1-1; D gene: NA; clone size: NA; CDR3 DNA: TGTGCCAGCAGCTTGGAAGGCAGGAGCATTATTGCTGAAGCTTTCTTT; CDR3 protein: CASSLEGRSIIAEAFF
V gene: TRBV7-9; J gene: TRBJ1-2; D gene: TRBD1; clone size: once; CDR3 DNA: TGTGCCAGCAGCCCGGGACAGGAAAATGGCTACACCTTC; CDR3 protein: CASSPGQENGYTF
V gene: TRBV20-1; J gene: TRBJ2-7; D gene: NA; clone size: NA; CDR3 DNA: TGCAGTGCTAGTACTATACTAAACTACGAGCAGTACTTC; CDR3 protein: CSASTILNYEQYF
V gene: TRBV20-1; J gene: TRBJ1-5; D gene: NA; clone size: many; CDR3 DNA: TGCAGTGCAGTATCCAACCAGCCCCAGCATTTT; CDR3 protein: CSAVSNQPQHF
V gene: TRBV3-1; J gene: TRBJ2-1; D gene: TRBD2; clone size: once; CDR3 DNA: TGTGCCAGCAGCCAAGTCGAAGGGACTAGCGGGAGAAATGAGCAGTTCTTC; CDR3 protein: CASSQVEGTSGRNEQFF
V gene: TRBV7-7; J gene: TRBJ2-5; D gene: TRBD2; clone size: many; CDR3 DNA: TGTGCTAGCAGCTTAGGACCGACTAGCGGGAGGCCGTACCAAGAGACCCAGTACTTC; CDR3 protein: CASSLGPTSGRPYQETQYF
V gene: TRBV24-1; J gene: TRBJ2-5; D gene: NA; clone size: few; CDR3 DNA: TGTGCCACCAGTGCGGGCAATGAGCAGTACTTC; CDR3 protein: CATSAGNEQYF
V gene: TRBV19; J gene: TRBJ2-1; D gene: TRBD2; clone size: once; CDR3 DNA: TGTGCCAGTAGTATTGGGAGGGCAGTTGTTAATGAGCAGTTCTTC; CDR3 protein: CASSIGRAVVNEQFF
V gene: TRBV6-1; J gene: TRBJ1-2; D gene: NA; clone size: few; CDR3 DNA: TGTGCCAGCAGGACCGGGACGTCGTATGGCTACACCTTC; CDR3 protein: CASRTGTSYGYTF
V gene: TRBV13; J gene: TRBJ2-1; D gene: NA; clone size: many; CDR3 DNA: TGTGCCAGCAGCCAATCCAGGGGTTCCTACAATGAGCAGTTCTTC; CDR3 protein: CASSQSRGSYNEQFF
V gene: TRBV12-3/TRBV12-4; J gene: TRBJ2-3; D gene: NA; clone size: few; CDR3 DNA: TGTGCCAGCAGTTATCCGGGTGCGCAGTATTTT; CDR3 protein: CASSYPGAQYF
V gene: TRBV12-3/TRBV12-4; J gene: TRBJ2-3; D gene: NA; clone size: NA; CDR3 DNA: TGTGCCAGCAGTTTCACCACAACAGATACGCAGTATTTT; CDR3 protein: CASSFTTTDTQYF
V gene: TRBV18; J gene: TRBJ1-4; D gene: TRBD1; clone size: NA; CDR3 DNA: TGTGCCAGCTCACCGACCCTCCGGGGGACAGCTAATGAAAAACTGTTTTTT; CDR3 protein: CASSPTLRGTANEKLFF
V gene: TRBV3-1; J gene: TRBJ2-1; D gene: NA; clone size: NA; CDR3 DNA: TGTGCCAGCAGCCGTGACAAATACAATGAGCAGTTCTTC; CDR3 protein: CASSRDKYNEQFF
V gene: TRBV27; J gene: TRBJ2-1; D gene: NA; clone size: NA; CDR3 DNA: TGTGCCTGCAGTTTATCGATTTATCGGCTAGATGAGCAGTTCTTC; CDR3 protein: CACSLSIYRLDEQFF
V gene: TRBV20-1; J gene: TRBJ1-2; D gene: NA; clone size: NA; CDR3 DNA: TGCAGTGCTAGAGCCGACCGGCTGGCTGGCTACACCTTC; CDR3 protein: CSARADRLAGYTF
V gene: TRBV12-5; J gene: TRBJ2-1; D gene: TRBD2; clone size: few; CDR3 DNA: TGTGCTAGTGGCCAAAGCGGGGTCCCCTACAATGAGCAGTTCTTC; CDR3 protein: CASGQSGVPYNEQFF
V gene: TRBV4-1; J gene: TRBJ2-7; D gene: TRBD1; clone size: few; CDR3 DNA: TGCGCCAGCAGCCAAGATTCTCGCCCCTTTGGACAGGGGCTATACGAGCAGTACTTC; CDR3 protein: CASSQDSRPFGQGLYEQYF
V gene: TRBV10-3; J gene: TRBJ1-1; D gene: NA; clone size: many; CDR3 DNA: TGTGCCATCAGTGATGGGGGAACTGAAGCTTTCTTT; CDR3 protein: CAISDGGTEAFF
V gene: TRBV29-1; J gene: TRBJ1-3; D gene: NA; clone size: NA; CDR3 DNA: TGCAGCGTTACAGATATTGGAAACACCATATATTTT; CDR3 protein: CSVTDIGNTIYF
V gene: TRBV4-1; J gene: TRBJ2-3; D gene: NA; clone size: few; CDR3 DNA: TGCGCCAGCAGCCAAGGGAAAGCGCGCTCGAGCACAGATACGCAGTATTTT; CDR3 protein: CASSQGKARSSTDTQYF
V gene: TRBV5-1; J gene: TRBJ2-7; D gene: NA; clone size: NA; CDR3 DNA: TGCGCCACGTCCGGGGGAGTCTACAATGAGCAGTACTTC; CDR3 protein: CATSGGVYNEQYF
V gene: TRBV6-1; J gene: TRBJ1-5; D gene: NA; clone size: NA; CDR3 DNA: TGTGCCAGCATGAGGGGGTCCGGGTCTCAGCCCCAGCATTTT; CDR3 protein: CASMRGSGSQPQHF
V gene: TRBV7-8; J gene: TRBJ1-4; D gene: NA; clone size: NA; CDR3 DNA: TGTGCCAGCAGCTACCTCACAGGTCACAATGAAAAACTGTTTTTT; CDR3 protein: CASSYLTGHNEKLFF
V gene: TRBV7-2; J gene: TRBJ1-6; D gene: NA; clone size: few; CDR3 DNA: TGTGCCAGCAGCCTCGACACTCTATATAATTCACCCCTCCACTTT; CDR3 protein: CASSLDTLYNSPLHF
V gene: TRBV4-2; J gene: TRBJ2-7; D gene: NA; clone size: few; CDR3 DNA: TGTGCCAGCAGCCATCCGCGGCTAGACGAGCAGTACTTC; CDR3 protein: CASSHPRLDEQYF
V gene: TRBV24-1; J gene: TRBJ2-3; D gene: NA; clone size: NA; CDR3 DNA: TGTGCCACCAGTGATCCGGGGTGGGATACGCAGTATTTT; CDR3 protein: CATSDPGWDTQYF
V gene: TRBV20-1; J gene: TRBJ1-5; D gene: TRBD1; clone size: few; CDR3 DNA: TGCAGTGCTAGTATGTCTAACAGGGGGAGCAATCAGCCCCAGCATTTT; CDR3 protein: CSASMSNRGSNQPQHF
V gene: TRBV28; J gene: TRBJ1-2; D gene: NA; clone size: NA; CDR3 DNA: TGTGCCAGCATCAATGACGGGTTTGTCTACACCTTC; CDR3 protein: CASINDGFVYTF
V gene: TRBV4-2; J gene: TRBJ2-6; D gene: TRBD1; clone size: NA; CDR3 DNA: TGTGCCAGCAGCCAAGATGCAGGGGGCCAAAGCTCTGGGGCCAACGTCCTGACTTTC; CDR3 protein: CASSQDAGGQSSGANVLTF
V gene: TRBV7-2; J gene: TRBJ2-7; D gene: NA; clone size: NA; CDR3 DNA: TGTGCCAGCAGCTTACGTTTCGGGGACAACGAGCAGTACTTC; CDR3 protein: CASSLRFGDNEQYF
V gene: TRBV2; J gene: TRBJ2-3; D gene: TRBD2; clone size: few; CDR3 DNA: TGTGCCAGCAGTGATCGGGGCGGGAGAGGGGATACGCAGTATTTT; CDR3 protein: CASSDRGGRGDTQYF
V gene: TRBV5-1; J gene: TRBJ2-1; D gene: TRBD1; clone size: NA; CDR3 DNA: TGCGCCAGCAGCCCAGTAACGGGGACAGGGACATACAATGAGCAGTTCTTC; CDR3 protein: CASSPVTGTGTYNEQFF
V gene: TRBV6-1; J gene: TRBJ2-7; D gene: TRBD2; clone size: NA; CDR3 DNA: TGTGCCGCCGGAGACTTTTCTAGCGGGAGGGCCTACGAGCAGTACTTC; CDR3 protein: CAAGDFSSGRAYEQYF
V gene: TRBV20-1; J gene: TRBJ1-4; D gene: NA; clone size: NA; CDR3 DNA: TGCAGTGCTAAGACGTTTCGGGGGATGACAACTAATGAAAAACTGTTTTTT; CDR3 protein: CSAKTFRGMTTNEKLFF
V gene: TRBV24-1; J gene: TRBJ2-5; D gene: NA; clone size: few; CDR3 DNA: TGTGCCACCTACTCAAAAGAGACCCAGTACTTC; CDR3 protein: CATYSKETQYF